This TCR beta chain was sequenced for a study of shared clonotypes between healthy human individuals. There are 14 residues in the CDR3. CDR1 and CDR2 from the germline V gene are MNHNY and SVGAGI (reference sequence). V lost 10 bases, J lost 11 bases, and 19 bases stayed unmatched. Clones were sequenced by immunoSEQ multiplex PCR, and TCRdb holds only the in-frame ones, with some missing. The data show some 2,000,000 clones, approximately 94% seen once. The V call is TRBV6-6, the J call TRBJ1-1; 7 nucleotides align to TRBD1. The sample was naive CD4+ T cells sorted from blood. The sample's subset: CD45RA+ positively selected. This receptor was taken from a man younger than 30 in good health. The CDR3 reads CATLEGAGKSYAFF. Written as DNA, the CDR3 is TGTGCCACCCTTGAGGGGGCAGGGAAGTCTTATGCTTTCTTT.